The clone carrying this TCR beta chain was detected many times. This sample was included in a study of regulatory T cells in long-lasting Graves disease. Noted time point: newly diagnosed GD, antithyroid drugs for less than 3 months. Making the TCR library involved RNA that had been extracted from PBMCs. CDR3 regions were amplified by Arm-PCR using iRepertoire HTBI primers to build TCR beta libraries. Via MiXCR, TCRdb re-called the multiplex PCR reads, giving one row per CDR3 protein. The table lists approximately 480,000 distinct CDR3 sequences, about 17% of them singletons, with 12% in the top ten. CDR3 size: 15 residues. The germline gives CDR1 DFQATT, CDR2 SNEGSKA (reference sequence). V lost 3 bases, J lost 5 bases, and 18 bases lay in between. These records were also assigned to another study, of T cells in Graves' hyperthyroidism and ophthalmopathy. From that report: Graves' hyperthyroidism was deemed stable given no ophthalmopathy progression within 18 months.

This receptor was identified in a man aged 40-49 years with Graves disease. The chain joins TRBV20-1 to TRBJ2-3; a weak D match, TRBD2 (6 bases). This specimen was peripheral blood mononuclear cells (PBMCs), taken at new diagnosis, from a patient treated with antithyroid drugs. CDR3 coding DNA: TGCAGTGCTAGCTCCGGGCAGGGAGGAGTAGATACGCAGTATTTT. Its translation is CSASSGQGGVDTQYF.